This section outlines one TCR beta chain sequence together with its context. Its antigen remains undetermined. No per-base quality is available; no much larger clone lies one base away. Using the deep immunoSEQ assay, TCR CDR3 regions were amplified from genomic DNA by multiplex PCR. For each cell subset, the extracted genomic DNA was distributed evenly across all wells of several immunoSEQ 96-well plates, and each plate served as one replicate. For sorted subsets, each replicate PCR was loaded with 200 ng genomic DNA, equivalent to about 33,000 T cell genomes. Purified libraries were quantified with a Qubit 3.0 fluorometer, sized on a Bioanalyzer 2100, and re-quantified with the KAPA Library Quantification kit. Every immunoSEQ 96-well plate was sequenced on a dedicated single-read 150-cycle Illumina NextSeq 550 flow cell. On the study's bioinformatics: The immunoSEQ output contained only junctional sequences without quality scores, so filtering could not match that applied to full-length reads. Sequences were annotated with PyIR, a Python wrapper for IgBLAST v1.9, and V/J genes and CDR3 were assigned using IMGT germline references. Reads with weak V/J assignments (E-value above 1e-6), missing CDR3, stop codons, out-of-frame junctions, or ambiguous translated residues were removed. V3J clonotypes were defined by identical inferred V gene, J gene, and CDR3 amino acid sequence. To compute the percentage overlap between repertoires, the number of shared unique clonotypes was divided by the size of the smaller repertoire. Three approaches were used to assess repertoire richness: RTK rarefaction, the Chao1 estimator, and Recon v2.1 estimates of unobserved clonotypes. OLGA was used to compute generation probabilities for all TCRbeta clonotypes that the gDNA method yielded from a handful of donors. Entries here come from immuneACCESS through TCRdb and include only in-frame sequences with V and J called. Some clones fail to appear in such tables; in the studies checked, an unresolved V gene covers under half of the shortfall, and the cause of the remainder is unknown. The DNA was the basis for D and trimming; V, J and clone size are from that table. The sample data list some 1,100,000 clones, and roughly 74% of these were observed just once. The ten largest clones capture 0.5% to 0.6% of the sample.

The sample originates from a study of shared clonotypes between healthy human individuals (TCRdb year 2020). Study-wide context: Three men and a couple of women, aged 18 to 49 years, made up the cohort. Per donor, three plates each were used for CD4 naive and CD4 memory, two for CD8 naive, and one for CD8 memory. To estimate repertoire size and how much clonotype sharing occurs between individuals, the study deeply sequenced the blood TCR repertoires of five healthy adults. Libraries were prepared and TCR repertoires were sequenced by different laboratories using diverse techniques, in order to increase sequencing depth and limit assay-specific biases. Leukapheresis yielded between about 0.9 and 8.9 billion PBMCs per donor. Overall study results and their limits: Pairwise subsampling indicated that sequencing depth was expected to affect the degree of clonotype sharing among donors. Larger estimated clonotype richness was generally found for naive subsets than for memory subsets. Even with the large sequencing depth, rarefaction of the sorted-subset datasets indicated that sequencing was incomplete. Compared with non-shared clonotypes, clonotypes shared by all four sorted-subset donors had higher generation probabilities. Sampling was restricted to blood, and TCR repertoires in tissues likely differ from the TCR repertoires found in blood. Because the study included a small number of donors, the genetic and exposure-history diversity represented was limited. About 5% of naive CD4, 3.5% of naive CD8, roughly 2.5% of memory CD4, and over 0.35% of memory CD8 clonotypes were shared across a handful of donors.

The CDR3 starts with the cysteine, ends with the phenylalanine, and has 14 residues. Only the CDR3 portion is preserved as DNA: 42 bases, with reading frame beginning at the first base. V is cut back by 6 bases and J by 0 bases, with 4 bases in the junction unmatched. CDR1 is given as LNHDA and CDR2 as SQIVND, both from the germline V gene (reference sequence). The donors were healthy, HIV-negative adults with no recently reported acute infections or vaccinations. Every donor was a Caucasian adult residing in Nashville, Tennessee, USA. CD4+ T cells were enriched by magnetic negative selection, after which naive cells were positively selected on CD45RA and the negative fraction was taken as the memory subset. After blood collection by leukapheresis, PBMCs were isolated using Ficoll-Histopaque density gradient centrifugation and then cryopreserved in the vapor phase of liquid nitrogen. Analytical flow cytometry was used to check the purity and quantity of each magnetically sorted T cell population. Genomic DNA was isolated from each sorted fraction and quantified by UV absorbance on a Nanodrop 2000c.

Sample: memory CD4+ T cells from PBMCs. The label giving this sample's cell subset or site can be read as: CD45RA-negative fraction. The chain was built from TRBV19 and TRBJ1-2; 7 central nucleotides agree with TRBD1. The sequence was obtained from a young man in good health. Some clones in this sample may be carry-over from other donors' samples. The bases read TGTGCCAGTAGCCGGGACAGCCCTAACTATGGCTACACCTTC. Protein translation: CASSRDSPNYGYTF.